This entry lists 16 T cell receptor beta chains sequenced from one sample in a study of blood T cell repertoires in COVID-19. Here immunoSEQ multiplex PCR was the method, and the copy in TCRdb shows in-frame clones only, minus some. The table includes about 340,000 clones, over 70% detected once. The sample comprised peripheral blood. These receptors came from a man under 40 with active or convalescent COVID-19.

This chain connects TRBV7-2 to TRBJ2-3; D is uncertain. V was cut by 1 base and J by 2 bases, with 13 bases left in between. Germline V gene sequence: CDR1 SGHTA, CDR2 FQGNSA. The CDR3 length is 16 residues. The CDR3 DNA sequence: TGTGCCAGCAGCTTAGAGCGCCGCTATCCCACAGATACGCAGTATTTT. It yields the protein CASSLERRYPTDTQYF.

The rearrangement joins TRBV3-1 (or the pseudogene TRBV3-2) to TRBJ2-7; 7 bases match TRBD1. Germline V CDR1 and CDR2: LGHDT, YNNKEL (reference sequence). Germline trimming cut 3 bases from V and 3 bases from J; bases unmatched to any gene: 8. The CDR3 is 15 amino acids. This chain's CDR3 is CASSQPGTEFYEQYF. In nucleotides, the CDR3 is TGTGCCAGCAGCCAGCCCGGGACAGAATTCTACGAGCAGTACTTC.

The chain combines TRBV5-8 with TRBJ2-7; TRBD1 agrees at 7 bases. CDR3 length equals 15 residues. Unmatched junction bases numbered 12, after V lost 5 bases and J lost 4 bases. Germline loops: CDR1 SGHTS, CDR2 YDEGEE. This CDR3 reads CASRSPPGQLYEQYF. The CDR3 DNA reads as TGTGCCAGCAGGTCACCTCCGGGACAGCTATACGAGCAGTACTTC.

This chain joins TRBV25-1 and TRBJ1-4; weak D call: TRBD1 (5 bases). Germline CDR1 reads MGHDK; CDR2 reads SYGVNS. CDR3 length equals 16 residues. V was shortened by 3 bases and J by 4 bases, with 15 bases between the two germline ends. CDR3 sequence: CASSEAGSGLNEKLFF. CDR3 DNA sequence: TGTGCCAGCAGTGAGGCGGGTTCGGGACTTAATGAAAAACTGTTTTTT.

The chain joins TRBV18 to TRBJ2-6, with D tentatively TRBD1 (5 bases). The CDR3 totals 17 residues. CDR1 and CDR2 (germline): KGHSH, LQKENI. The V gene lost 2 bases and the J gene lost 2 bases, with 13 bases spanning the gap. CDR3 amino acids: CASSPVPDSPGANVLTF. CDR3 sequence (DNA): TGTGCCAGCTCACCAGTACCCGACAGTCCTGGGGCCAACGTCCTGACTTTC.

CDR3 DNA: TGTGCCAGCAGCTTAGGAGGGAGCGGGCATGAGACCCAGTACTTC. Residues: CASSLGGSGHETQYF. The chain has TRBV7-8 and TRBJ2-5, with D possibly being TRBD2 (6 bases). Germline lookup yields CDR1 SGHVS and CDR2 FQNEAQ. Deletions cut 1 base from V and 5 bases from J, with 14 bases between. This CDR3 spans 15 amino acids.

The chain links TRBV5-1 to TRBJ1-1; 8 bases are shared with TRBD1. V gave up 4 bases and J gave up 9 bases; unmatched junction bases: 11. The CDR3 runs to 14 residues. From germline, CDR1 is SGHRS and CDR2 YFSETQ. CDR3 nucleotide sequence: TGCGCCAGCAGCCAAACGGGACAGGCGAGTCAAGCTTTCTTT. It codes for CASSQTGQASQAFF.

The rearrangement joins TRBV19 to TRBJ2-2, with 8 bases matching TRBD2. Germline V gene data show CDR1 as LNHDA and CDR2 as SQIVND (reference sequence). The J segment lost 5 bases and the V segment lost 4 bases, leaving 9 bases of the junction unmatched. The CDR3 extends over 16 amino acids. CDR3 nucleotide sequence: TGTGCCAGTAGTAACCCAGCGGGAGTCGGGACCGGGGAGCTGTTTTTT. It translates to CASSNPAGVGTGELFF. Full variable domain (rest looked up from reference TRBV19 and TRBJ2-2): DGGITQSPKYLFRKEGQNVTLSCEQNLNHDAMYWYRQDPGQGLRLIYYSQIVNDFQKGDIAEGYSVSREKKESFPLTVTSAQKNPTAFYLCASSNPAGVGTGELFFGEGSRLTVL.

CDR3 sequence: CASSIYGGRGVLEQFF. CDR3 DNA: TGTGCCAGCAGCATTTACGGCGGGAGGGGGGTCTTAGAGCAGTTCTTC. V is TRBV12-1 and J is TRBJ2-1; the D segment call TRBD2 is taken from the table without a DNA check. TRBV12-1 is classified as a pseudogene. The CDR3 sequence is 16 residues long.

The rearrangement joins TRBV30 to TRBJ1-1; 7 bases are shared with TRBD1. The germline gives CDR1 GTSNPN, CDR2 SVGIG (reference sequence). CDR3 length: 14 residues. V was pared by 6 bases and J by 3 bases, with 10 bases of the junction left unmatched. The DNA for the CDR3 is TGTGCCTGTACCCCCTGGACAGGAGACACTGAAGCTTTCTTT. Translating it yields CACTPWTGDTEAFF.

The chain links TRBV2 to TRBJ2-2; 7 bases are shared with TRBD1. CDR1 SNHLY and CDR2 FYNNEI come from the germline V gene. With 6 bases clipped from V and 0 bases from J, the junction kept 1 base outside the gene matches. This CDR3 contains 14 residues. The CDR3 is CASRQGSNTGELFF. CDR3 coding DNA: TGTGCCAGCAGACAGGGGTCGAACACCGGGGAGCTGTTTTTT.

The chain has TRBV5-1 and TRBJ1-1; D remains ambiguous. V was clipped by 3 bases and J by 1 base, with 10 bases between them. CDR1 is SGHRS, CDR2 YFSETQ, per germline. The CDR3 spans 14 residues. The DNA of the CDR3 is TGCGCCAGCAGCTCCGTGGGCCCGAACACTGAAGCTTTCTTT. Residues: CASSSVGPNTEAFF.

This chain uses TRBV29-1 with TRBJ2-1, with TRBD2 identical over 7 bases. This CDR3 contains 12 residues. V was clipped by 6 bases and J by 5 bases; unmatched bases: 4. Per germline, CDR1 SQVTM and CDR2 ANQGSEA. DNA of the CDR3: TGCAGCGTCGGGGGGATTGACAATGAGCAGTTCTTC. Its protein product is CSVGGIDNEQFF.

This clone was seen more than once but under ten times. This chain connects TRBV19 to TRBJ1-1, with D maybe TRBD1 (6 bases). The CDR3 length is 15 residues. The germline gives CDR1 LNHDA, CDR2 SQIVND (reference sequence). The germline V and J ends were trimmed by 5 bases and 0 bases, with 13 bases remaining between them. The CDR3 spells CASSPLDSMNTEAFF. In DNA form, the CDR3 reads TGTGCCAGTAGTCCCCTGGACAGTATGAACACTGAAGCTTTCTTT.

This sequence joins TRBV5-4 and TRBJ2-1; 12 bases match TRBD2. The CDR3 is 15 residues long. Germline lookup yields CDR1 SGHNT and CDR2 YYREEE (reference sequence). Trimming took 3 bases from V and 7 from J; bases not matched to a gene: 5. The CDR3 spells CASSSTSGRRNEQFF. The CDR3 coding sequence is TGTGCCAGCAGCTCGACTAGCGGGAGAAGGAATGAGCAGTTCTTC.

The rearrangement links TRBV4-1 to TRBJ2-7; TRBD1 agrees at 9 bases. From germline, CDR1 is MGHRA and CDR2 YSYEKL. The V segment lost 0 bases and the J segment 2 bases; nucleotides outside the gene matches: 11. The CDR3 length is 18 residues. The CDR3 DNA reads as TGCGCCAGCAGCCAAGATCCCTCCGGGACAGGGACGCCCTACGAGCAGTACTTC. Its protein product is CASSQDPSGTGTPYEQYF.